The text below deals with one TCR beta chain. This clonotype occurred a few times. Its antigen is currently not known. No much larger clone is present one base from it, and per-base qualities are unavailable. TCR cDNA was made using 5'RACE template switching, a step that added a universal primer site and unique molecular identifiers. Priming of cDNA synthesis was performed from both the TCR alpha and TCR beta constant segments. Library amplification used two PCR steps, and the second PCR step added sample barcodes and sequencing adapters. Sequencing of libraries was performed on Illumina HiSeq 2500 (2x100 bp) or NovaSeq (2x150 bp). In the original analysis: MIGEC handled demultiplexing of reads and collapsing into UMI consensus sequences, while MiXCR performed V(D)J alignment. Clonotypes responding to the vaccine were identified with edgeR on replicate PBMC samples, with the criteria of FDR below 0.01 and a log2 fold change above 5 up to day 15. CD4 or CD8 identity was assigned to each bulk clonotype according to whether the clonotype was present at higher abundance in the sequenced CD4 repertoire or the sequenced CD8 repertoire. TCRdb's own reprocessing of the public reads used fastp at Q25 and MiXCR and kept productive beta chains. All rows with the same CDR3 protein become a single entry with the most common DNA and genes. The V and J calls shown here were made by TCRdb, not taken from the authors' results. Recorded for this sample are around 350,000 distinct CDR3 sequences; under 7.5% of them occurred a single time. The ten largest account for about 15% of the sample.

The junction carries 20 bases between V and J, which are trimmed by 6 bases and 5 bases respectively. The CDR3, cysteine through phenylalanine, is 15 amino acids long. Only the CDR3 portion is preserved as DNA: 45 bases, with reading frame beginning at the first base. The germline V gene (reference sequence) sets CDR1 to MNHEY and CDR2 to SMNVEV. This sample stems from a study of T cells after yellow fever vaccination (dated by TCRdb to between 2019 and 2020). As for the study more broadly: Libraries from fractions with low cell numbers were prepared with the SMART-Seq v4 Ultra Low Input RNA kit. Bulk PBMC replicates and cell subsets were isolated from blood drawn at multiple timepoints before and after both primary and secondary immunization. To track T-cell clones before and after primary and booster YFV17D yellow fever vaccination, bulk TCR alpha and beta repertoires were sequenced longitudinally. The cohort comprised two healthy male donors, one aged 18 to 30 and one aged 30 to 40 years. The research as a whole found: The secondary T-cell response was found to be weaker but faster than the primary response, with a peak reached on day 5 rather than on day 15. A small fraction of clonotypes appeared in both the CD4 and CD8 compartments, likely as a result of convergent recombination. Because only a couple of donors were included in the study, the extent to which the findings can be generalized is limited. Computational filtering was required because FACS-sorted repertoires could contain abundant contaminating clonotypes from the bulk population. Most clones expanded after primary vaccination (almost 97% of CD4 and 70% to 90% of CD8) were re-detected after the booster, suggesting that broad memory maintenance occurred.

Explained via the paper, the treatment or condition label denotes: live attenuated yellow fever vaccine strain. At every blood-draw timepoint, two biological replicates of bulk PBMCs were collected. A standard Ficoll-Paque protocol was used to isolate PBMCs from peripheral blood. TriZol was used to extract RNA from bulk PBMCs, from CD4 and CD8 fractions, and from dextramer-positive and dextramer-negative fractions. The receptor's source is a man under 40 who received the YFV17D yellow fever vaccine. This specimen was PBMCs, taken 5 days after the yellow fever booster vaccination. Here the chain combines TRBV27 and TRBJ2-7, with the D segment possibly TRBD1 or TRBD2, each aligning over 5 bases. The DNA sequence is as follows: TGTGCCAGCAGCCCCTCCCCGGGGCAGAACCACGAGCAGTACTTC. The encoded protein is CASSPSPGQNHEQYF.